The clone carrying this T cell receptor (beta chain) was found a few times. Its specificity is not known. This specimen belongs to a study of T cell repertoires in cytomegalovirus infection. Study at large: Use of recently identified HLA-C-restricted and well-studied HLA-B-restricted CMV epitopes was part of the study. Indications of both CMV infection and matching HLA type were provided by public TCR beta signatures.

Using its own MiXCR run on the reads, TCRdb lists one record per CDR3 protein. The table has about 920,000 distinct CDR3 sequences, approximately 31% seen once. Study observations and caveats: Cumulated frequencies of public TCR beta families served to identify carriers of CMV plus the relevant HLA. HLA-C-restricted CMV-specific TCR beta clonotypes were dominant in the ex vivo response.

Deletions cut 0 bases from V and 6 bases from J, with 14 bases between. CDR1 and CDR2 (germline): DFQATT, SNEGSKA (reference sequence). The CDR3 spans 14 residues. This specimen consisted of cultured CD8+ T cells from PBMCs, obtained from culture after CMV antigen stimulation. The sequence was collected from a human donor in good health (CMV status not recorded). Some clones in this sample may be carry-over from other donors' samples. The chain is built from TRBV20-1 and TRBJ1-1; no clear D. The CDR3 region has the DNA TGCAGTGCTAGAGACCTCCCCCTCCGGGCTGAAGCTTTCTTT. It translates to CSARDLPLRAEAFF.